A selection of T cell receptor beta chains follows, all from one sample in a study of T cells in Graves' hyperthyroidism and ophthalmopathy. Each CDR3 protein gets one entry after TCRdb re-called the multiplex PCR reads with MiXCR. Among a few hundred thousand distinct CDR3 sequences listed, roughly 14% were seen once. Specimen: blood. The receptor source for this set is a woman aged 18 to 35 with Graves' hyperthyroidism. Each CDR3 is given with its conserved first and last residue. D genes are given only for firm matches. Clone size is given for some rows only: seen once, a few or many times, or a class if the clone is expanded.

V gene: TRBV27
D gene: NA
clone size: many
J gene: TRBJ1-1
CDR3 protein: CASSFVFLSKGTEAFF
CDR3 DNA: TGTGCCAGCAGTTTCGTCTTTCTCTCAAAGGGAACTGAAGCTTTCTTT

V gene: TRBV9
D gene: NA
clone size: NA
J gene: TRBJ1-2
CDR3 protein: CASSVGTTGPAGGYTF
CDR3 DNA: TGTGCCAGCAGCGTGGGAACAACTGGTCCCGCGGGAGGCTACACCTTC

V gene: TRBV19
D gene: TRBD1
clone size: many
J gene: TRBJ1-2
CDR3 protein: CASTTPWGQGSGGYTF
CDR3 DNA: TGTGCCAGTACTACGCCGTGGGGACAGGGAAGCGGTGGCTACACCTTC

V gene: TRBV10-1
D gene: NA
clone size: few
J gene: TRBJ1-5
CDR3 protein: CASRDISGDPSNQPQHF
CDR3 DNA: TGCGCCAGCAGGGACATATCAGGGGATCCTAGCAATCAGCCCCAGCATTTT

V gene: TRBV9
D gene: NA
clone size: NA
J gene: TRBJ2-3
CDR3 protein: CASSVGGRLADTQYF
CDR3 DNA: TGTGCCAGCAGCGTAGGAGGCAGGTTGGCAGATACGCAGTATTTT

V gene: TRBV5-1
D gene: TRBD1
clone size: many
J gene: TRBJ1-1
CDR3 protein: CASSLEIRGGGMFTEAFF
CDR3 DNA: TGCGCCAGCAGCTTGGAGATACGAGGGGGCGGAATGTTCACTGAAGCTTTCTTT

V gene: TRBV20-1
D gene: NA
clone size: NA
J gene: TRBJ1-2
CDR3 protein: CSANSPGQIYGYTF
CDR3 DNA: TGCAGTGCCAATAGCCCGGGGCAAATCTATGGCTACACCTTC

V gene: TRBV3-1
D gene: NA
clone size: many
J gene: TRBJ2-5
CDR3 protein: CASSHVTRAGETQYF
CDR3 DNA: TGTGCCAGCAGCCACGTGACGAGGGCGGGGGAGACCCAGTACTTC

V gene: TRBV15
D gene: NA
clone size: many
J gene: TRBJ2-1
CDR3 protein: CATSRDPPTSSYNEQFF
CDR3 DNA: TGTGCCACCAGCAGAGATCCACCAACTAGCTCCTACAATGAGCAGTTCTTC

V gene: TRBV11-2
D gene: NA
clone size: many
J gene: TRBJ1-2
CDR3 protein: CASSLVLDLYGYTF
CDR3 DNA: TGTGCCAGCAGCCTCGTCCTGGACCTGTATGGCTACACCTTC

V gene: TRBV10-3
D gene: NA
clone size: many
J gene: TRBJ1-2
CDR3 protein: CAIQGAGFGYTF
CDR3 DNA: TGTGCCATACAAGGGGCAGGGTTTGGCTACACCTTC

V gene: TRBV12-3/TRBV12-4
D gene: NA
clone size: many
J gene: TRBJ1-2
CDR3 protein: CASSASGTYGYTF
CDR3 DNA: TGTGCCAGCAGTGCGTCAGGGACCTATGGCTACACCTTC

V gene: TRBV18
D gene: TRBD1
clone size: NA
J gene: TRBJ1-5
CDR3 protein: CASSPRDRLNQPQHF
CDR3 DNA: TGTGCCAGCTCACCACGGGACAGGCTCAATCAGCCCCAGCATTTT

V gene: TRBV27
D gene: TRBD1
clone size: NA
J gene: TRBJ1-1
CDR3 protein: CASSGQGRRGAFF
CDR3 DNA: TGTGCCAGCAGTGGACAGGGGAGAAGGGGAGCTTTCTTT

V gene: TRBV6-1
D gene: NA
clone size: NA
J gene: TRBJ2-7
CDR3 protein: CASSREGEQYF
CDR3 DNA: TGTGCCAGCTCCCGTGAGGGCGAGCAGTACTTC

V gene: TRBV18
D gene: TRBD2
clone size: NA
J gene: TRBJ2-1
CDR3 protein: CASSPPGLAGGGPVTNEQFF
CDR3 DNA: TGTGCCAGCTCACCACCGGGACTAGCGGGAGGGGGACCGGTTACCAATGAGCAGTTCTTC

V gene: TRBV5-1
D gene: TRBD1
clone size: many
J gene: TRBJ1-6
CDR3 protein: CASSHGTGDSPLHF
CDR3 DNA: TGCGCCAGCAGCCACGGGACAGGGGATTCACCCCTCCACTTT

V gene: TRBV7-9
D gene: NA
clone size: many
J gene: TRBJ1-1
CDR3 protein: CATTGEGETEAFF
CDR3 DNA: TGTGCCACCACCGGGGAGGGGGAAACTGAAGCTTTCTTT

V gene: TRBV12-3/TRBV12-4
D gene: TRBD2
clone size: NA
J gene: TRBJ2-7
CDR3 protein: CASSFRPGLAGARSYEQYF
CDR3 DNA: TGTGCCAGCAGTTTTAGGCCGGGACTAGCGGGAGCTCGGTCCTACGAGCAGTACTTC

V gene: TRBV27
D gene: TRBD1
clone size: many
J gene: TRBJ1-5
CDR3 protein: CASSFDRGQPQHF
CDR3 DNA: TGTGCCAGCAGCTTCGACAGGGGCCAGCCCCAGCATTTT

V gene: TRBV12-5
D gene: NA
clone size: few
J gene: TRBJ1-3
CDR3 protein: CASGWLPRQFVTGNTIYF
CDR3 DNA: TGTGCTAGTGGTTGGCTTCCTCGACAGTTTGTGACCGGAAACACCATATATTTT